This T cell receptor beta chain was captured by sequencing in a study of shared clonotypes between healthy human individuals. Findings of the study overall: The authors expected sequencing depth to affect clonotype sharing among donors.

Naive CD8 isolation took CD45RO-negative cells positively selected for CCR7 and excluded terminally differentiated effector memory CD45RA+ cells. CDR1 and CDR2 (germline): MNHEY, SVGAGI. This CDR3 is built from 13 residues. Trimming pared 0 bases from V and 2 bases from J, leaving 4 bases between. As to this clone: Its antigen is not identified. The sample holds other DNA sequences that translate to the same CDR3.

Here immunoSEQ multiplex PCR was the method, and the copy in TCRdb shows in-frame clones only, minus some. The data contain some 800,000 clones, about 91% of them seen just once; the ten biggest clones take up 20% to 30%. This clonotype was obtained from a man aged 30-40 years in good health. The rearrangement uses TRBV6-5 and TRBJ1-1; no firm D call. Material for sequencing was naive CD8+ T cells sorted from blood. The CDR3 sequence: CASSYSINTEAFF. Here the CDR3 DNA reads TGTGCCAGCAGTTACTCGATCAACACTGAAGCTTTCTTT.